What follows are 29 T cell receptor beta chains derived from one specimen sequenced in a study of beta chain features in type 1 diabetes. Expressed TCRB transcripts were sequenced because the entire RNA isolate underwent reverse transcription. Sequencing used immunoSEQ multiplex PCR; TCRdb keeps in-frame clones, though not all of them. This repertoire shows about 150,000 clones, 10% found once; its top ten account for roughly 1.4%. The sample comprised naive CD4+ T cells from blood. These receptors all come from a man between 18 and 29 years old in good health.

The chain is built from TRBV6-5 and TRBJ2-1; possibly TRBD2 for D (7 bases). Germline values: CDR1 MNHEY, CDR2 SVGAGI. CDR3 length: 12 residues. V was trimmed by 2 bases and J by 9 bases, leaving 8 bases between them. The CDR3 region has the DNA TGTGCCAGCAGTTACAGGGGGGGTGAGCAGTTCTTC. Protein: CASSYRGGEQFF.

The chain carries TRBV5-4 and TRBJ2-1; D gene ambiguous. Germline V CDR1 and CDR2: SGHNT, YYREEE (reference sequence). There are 12 residues in the CDR3. Trimming stripped 4 bases from V and 8 bases from J, with 10 bases between. The CDR3 loop reads CASSREEYEQFF. The CDR3 DNA sequence: TGTGCCAGCAGCCGTGAGGAGTATGAGCAGTTCTTC.

The sample holds a few counts of this clone. The gene calls are TRBV4-2 and TRBJ1-5; tentative D call: TRBD1 (5 bases). Deletions cut 1 base from V and 2 bases from J, with 15 bases between. The germline V gene has CDR1 LGHNA and CDR2 YNFKEQ. The CDR3 is made up of 17 amino acids. The CDR3 DNA reads as TGTGCCAGCAGCCAAGTCCGGGACTCGTGGGGCAATCAGCCCCAGCATTTT. Translation: CASSQVRDSWGNQPQHF.

V usage is TRBV28 and J usage is TRBJ2-2, with D possibly matching TRBD1 (6 bases). Germline V gives CDR1 MDHEN, CDR2 SYDVKM. V was cut by 6 bases and J by 0 bases, with 20 bases left in between. CDR3 size: 18 residues. Here the CDR3 reads CASRIGGRTSANTGELFF. CDR3 in DNA: TGTGCCAGCAGAATAGGGGGACGCACCTCCGCGAACACCGGGGAGCTGTTTTTT.

J is TRBJ2-1 and V is TRBV6-1; a weak D match, TRBD1 (6 bases). The CDR3 runs 13 residues. V lost 6 bases and J 3 bases, leaving 9 bases between the germline ends. Per the germline V gene, CDR1 is MNHNS and CDR2 is SASEGT. This chain's CDR3 is CASSQQGYNEQFF. The CDR3, as DNA: TGTGCCAGCAGCCAACAGGGCTACAATGAGCAGTTCTTC.

This clone was detected a few times. The rearrangement uses TRBV7-2 and TRBJ2-7, with TRBD2 as a possible D gene (6 bases). Germline lookup yields CDR1 SGHTA and CDR2 FQGNSA. The CDR3 covers 12 residues. V was pared by 4 bases and J by 12 bases, with 16 bases between. The CDR3 loop is CASSSESGRRYF. The CDR3 DNA sequence: TGTGCCAGCAGCTCCGAGTCGGGGAGGAGGTACTTC.

The DNA of the CDR3 is TGTGCCAGCAGTCAACTAGCGGGGACCTACAATGAGCAGTTCTTC. Protein sequence: CASSQLAGTYNEQFF. The V gene is TRBV28, the J gene TRBJ2-1, with TRBD2 matching 10 bases. The CDR3 covers 15 residues. Germline trimming cut 5 bases from V and 2 bases from J; bases unmatched to any gene: 3. Germline V lookup: CDR1 MDHEN, CDR2 SYDVKM.

This clone occurred many times. The chain couples TRBV29-1 to TRBJ1-1, with D perhaps matching TRBD1 (5 bases). Germline V lookup: CDR1 SQVTM, CDR2 ANQGSEA. V dropped 3 bases and J dropped 3 bases, with 14 bases sitting between them. This CDR3 region has 14 residues. DNA for the CDR3: TGCAGCGTTGATGGAGGGGATATGCACACTGAAGCTTTCTTT. As protein: CSVDGGDMHTEAFF.

Points on this clone: Lacking the conserved final phenylalanine or tryptophan, this CDR3 likely reflects a read error. The chain couples TRBV25-1 to TRBJ2-6; D call uncertain. CDR1 is MGHDK and CDR2 is SYGVNS in the germline V gene. The CDR3 is 15 amino acids. Trimming took off 1 base at V and 4 bases at J, with 8 bases between the two ends. Here the CDR3 reads CASSESRLGANVLTL. The CDR3 DNA reads TGTGCCAGCAGTGAATCAAGGTTGGGGGCCAACGTCCTGACTCTC.

This clone was recorded a few times. Just one base apart from a much larger clone, this may be a read error. The chain has TRBV7-3 and TRBJ2-3; D may be TRBD1 (6 bases). This CDR3 comprises 13 residues. Germline-derived CDR1 and CDR2 are SGHTA and FQGTGA. Trimming cost V 2 bases and J 4 bases, with 7 bases left between them. Here the CDR3 DNA reads TGTGCCAGCAGCTTATCAGGGGCAGATACGCAGTATTTT. Encoded protein: CASSLSGADTQYF.

This chain joins TRBV30 and TRBJ2-7, with 7 bases lining up with TRBD2. CDR3 length equals 14 residues. Trimming removed 2 bases from V and 7 bases from J; junction bases left unmatched: 11. CDR1 GTSNPN and CDR2 SVGIG come from the germline V gene (reference sequence). CDR3 loop: CAWSLGHGREEQYF. In DNA, the CDR3 is TGTGCCTGGAGTTTGGGGCACGGGCGGGAGGAGCAGTACTTC.

The V gene is TRBV2, the J gene TRBJ1-5; 7 nucleotides align to TRBD1. In germline, CDR1 is SNHLY, CDR2 FYNNEI. This CDR3 contains 13 residues. After removal of 9 bases from V and 3 bases from J, the junction contained 5 bases not matched to a gene. Here the CDR3 DNA reads TGTGCCAGTAAGGGACAGAACAATCAGCCCCAGCATTTT. Encoded protein: CASKGQNNQPQHF.

This clone was seen many times. The chain has TRBV4-2 and TRBJ2-4; 7 positions match TRBD1. Losses at the gene ends were 2 bases for V and 0 bases for J; bases not matched to a gene: 1. In germline, CDR1 is LGHNA, CDR2 YNFKEQ. The CDR3 is 15 amino acids. The CDR3 is CASSQRGLAKNIQYF. CDR3 DNA sequence: TGTGCCAGCAGCCAAAGGGGGCTAGCCAAAAACATTCAGTACTTC.

Only a few counts were recorded for this clone. V is TRBV7-9 and J is TRBJ1-1, with 8 bases lining up with TRBD1. After removal of 3 bases from V and 3 bases from J, the junction contained 9 bases not matched to a gene. This CDR3 is built from 16 residues. Germline CDR1 SEHNR, CDR2 FQNEAQ (reference sequence). CDR3: CASSFTGGEYHTEAFF. CDR3 in DNA: TGTGCCAGCAGCTTCACAGGGGGAGAATATCACACTGAAGCTTTCTTT. Complete variable domain (other parts from reference TRBV7-9 and TRBJ1-1): DTGVSQNPRHKITKRGQNVTFRCDPISEHNRLYWYRQTLGQGPEFLTYFQNEAQLEKSRLLSDRFSAERPKGSFSTLEIQRTEQGDSAMYLCASSFTGGEYHTEAFFGQGTRLTVV.

This clone was observed many times. The genes are TRBV5-4 and TRBJ2-7; possibly TRBD1 for D (5 bases). In germline, CDR1 is SGHNT, CDR2 YYREEE (reference sequence). CDR3 size: 13 residues. The V gene lost 2 bases and the J gene lost 1 base, with 7 bases spanning the gap. The DNA of the CDR3 is TGTGCCAGCAGCTTTGACAGATCCTACGAGCAGTACTTC. Translated: CASSFDRSYEQYF.

This clone was seen a handful of times. V gene TRBV9 combines with J gene TRBJ2-1; the D gene is possibly TRBD2 (7 bases). V was shortened by 2 bases and J by 2 bases, with 14 bases between the two germline ends. CDR1 SGDLS and CDR2 YYNGEE come from the germline V gene. The CDR3 consists of 16 residues. The CDR3 protein is CASSVRGDYTYNEQFF. CDR3 coding DNA: TGTGCCAGCAGCGTTAGGGGGGACTATACCTACAATGAGCAGTTCTTC.

V usage is TRBV5-1 and J usage is TRBJ2-6; 8 bases are a match to TRBD1. This CDR3 comprises 18 residues. J was trimmed by 0 bases and V by 0 bases; bases with no gene match: 5. Germline lookup yields CDR1 SGHRS and CDR2 YFSETQ. CDR3 nucleotide sequence: TGCGCCAGCAGCTTGGAGGACAGGGTCCTCTCTGGGGCCAACGTCCTGACTTTC. It codes for CASSLEDRVLSGANVLTF. Drawing the rest from reference TRBV5-1 and TRBJ2-6, the complete variable domain is KAGVTQTPRYLIKTRGQQVTLSCSPISGHRSVSWYQQTPGQGLQFLFEYFSETQRNKGNFPGRFSGRQFSNSRSEMNVSTLELGDSALYLCASSLEDRVLSGANVLTFGAGSRLTVL.

V usage is TRBV5-4 and J usage is TRBJ2-1, with 7 nucleotides matching TRBD1. V gave up 6 bases and J gave up 2 bases; unmatched junction bases: 8. The CDR3 sequence is 15 residues long. Per the germline V gene, CDR1 is SGHNT and CDR2 is YYREEE (reference sequence). CDR3 amino acids: CASTSAQGAYNEQFF. The DNA of the CDR3 is TGTGCCAGCACCTCAGCCCAGGGGGCCTACAATGAGCAGTTCTTC.

The chain is built from TRBV6-5 and TRBJ2-7, with D perhaps matching TRBD1 (6 bases). The germline CDR1 and CDR2 sequences are MNHEY and SVGAGI. Deletions cut 7 bases from V and 2 bases from J, with 12 bases between. The CDR3 contains 13 residues. CDR3 sequence (DNA): TGTGCCAGCACAACAGGGATTCCCTACGAGCAGTACTTC. Its translation is CASTTGIPYEQYF.

The chain recombines TRBV10-2 with TRBJ1-6, with 8 bases lining up with TRBD1. The V segment lost 3 bases and the J segment 5 bases; nucleotides outside the gene matches: 3. Germline CDR1 is WSHSY and CDR2 is SAAADI. CDR3 length equals 15 residues. The CDR3 sequence: CASSELTGDNSPLHF. The CDR3 DNA reads as TGCGCCAGCAGTGAACTGACAGGGGATAATTCACCCCTCCACTTT.

The sample holds a few counts of this clone. The chain combines TRBV2 with TRBJ1-6, with D hard to call. From germline, CDR1 is SNHLY and CDR2 FYNNEI. The V end lost 6 bases, the J end lost 7 bases, and 13 bases lay between the germline ends. This CDR3 has 14 amino acids. This chain's CDR3 is CASRAMERNSPLHF. DNA for the CDR3: TGTGCCAGCAGGGCAATGGAGAGAAATTCACCCCTCCACTTT.

This clone was seen more than once but under ten times. The chain is built from TRBV2 and TRBJ1-6; D is unresolved. The CDR3 is made up of 11 amino acids. V dropped 4 bases and J dropped 7 bases, with 2 bases sitting between them. In germline, CDR1 is SNHLY, CDR2 FYNNEI. The CDR3: CASSANSPLHF. For the CDR3, the DNA is TGTGCCAGCAGTGCAAATTCACCCCTCCACTTT. The full variable domain, its missing parts supplied by reference TRBV2 and TRBJ1-6, is EPEVTQTPSHQVTQMGQEVILRCVPISNHLYFYWYRQILGQKVEFLVSFYNNEISEKSEIFDDQFSVERPDGSNFTLKIRSTKLEDSAMYFCASSANSPLHFGNGTRLTVT.

The V call is TRBV25-1, the J call TRBJ2-5, with TRBD1 identical over 9 bases. The CDR3 runs to 16 residues. J lost 1 base, V lost 3 bases, and 6 bases had no gene match. CDR1 is MGHDK, CDR2 SYGVNS, per germline. Here the CDR3 DNA reads TGTGCCAGCAGTGAGGGACAGGGAAGGGTCCAAGAGACCCAGTACTTC. Amino acids: CASSEGQGRVQETQYF.

This chain uses TRBV5-4 with TRBJ1-1; the D gene is possibly TRBD1 (6 bases). V gave up 0 bases and J gave up 0 bases, with 12 bases separating them. The CDR3 is 16 residues long. CDR1 and CDR2 (germline): SGHNT, YYREEE (reference sequence). CDR3 region: CASSLALGQMNTEAFF. For the CDR3, the DNA is TGTGCCAGCAGCTTGGCCCTAGGACAGATGAACACTGAAGCTTTCTTT.

Many counts were recorded for this clone. This sequence joins TRBV10-3 and TRBJ1-6, with 7 nucleotides matching TRBD1. V was pared by 6 bases and J by 8 bases, with 10 bases of the junction left unmatched. The CDR3 extends over 15 amino acids. Germline assignment: CDR1 ENHRY and CDR2 SYGVKD. The CDR3 DNA sequence: TGTGCCATCAGCAACAGACAGGGCACGGATTCACCCCTCCACTTT. This codes for CAISNRQGTDSPLHF.

This clone was recorded once. J is TRBJ1-1 and V is TRBV6-6, with a possible D match to TRBD1 (5 bases). Germline assignment: CDR1 MNHNY and CDR2 SVGAGI (reference sequence). The CDR3 runs 15 residues. V lost 7 bases, J lost 1 base, and 16 bases lay in between. The CDR3 sequence is CASTEAQGWNTEAFF. The CDR3 DNA reads as TGTGCCAGCACCGAAGCCCAGGGCTGGAACACTGAAGCTTTCTTT.

The chain combines TRBV5-4 with TRBJ1-3; 8 bases fit TRBD1. The germline gives CDR1 SGHNT, CDR2 YYREEE (reference sequence). The ends lost 3 bases at V and 4 bases at J; junction bases unmatched: 6. This CDR3 spans 15 amino acids. The CDR3 loop is CASSYSGQGGNTIYF. CDR3 nucleotide sequence: TGTGCCAGCAGCTACAGCGGACAGGGCGGAAACACCATATATTTT.

This chain joins TRBV2 and TRBJ2-7; D is uncertain. Germline V gives CDR1 SNHLY, CDR2 FYNNEI. The V end was cut by 7 bases, the J end by 3 bases, with 7 bases between. CDR3 size: 11 residues. CDR3 region: CASIYSYEQYF. DNA for the CDR3: TGTGCCAGCATATATAGCTACGAGCAGTACTTC.

The CDR3 sequence is CAWRGREQGSIYNSPLHF. The DNA of the CDR3 is TGTGCCTGGAGGGGTAGAGAACAGGGGTCAATCTATAATTCACCCCTCCACTTT. The genes are TRBV30 and TRBJ1-6; 7 bases are shared with TRBD1. V shed 3 bases and J 3 bases; nucleotides not matched to a gene: 14. The CDR3 extends over 18 amino acids. CDR1 and CDR2 from the germline V gene are GTSNPN and SVGIG (reference sequence).